The 24 T cell receptor beta chains given below trace back to one sample, sequenced in a study of Graves' ophthalmopathy and Graves' hyperthyroidism. Amplification from RNA transcripts yielded the TCR beta CDR3 regions. HTBI-primed first-round RT-PCR preceded second-round multiplex PCR. A single record per CDR3 protein comes from TCRdb applying MiXCR to the multiplex PCR reads. The sample records a few hundred thousand distinct CDR3 sequences, just over 15% being singletons. Sequencing was performed on peripheral blood. These receptor sequences come from a woman younger than 35 with stable Graves' hyperthyroidism.

In this sample, this clonotype turned up many times. The chain links TRBV10-3 to TRBJ2-5; possibly TRBD2 for D (7 bases). The germline V and J ends were trimmed by 5 bases and 5 bases, with 18 bases remaining between them. The CDR3 spans 15 residues. CDR1 ENHRY and CDR2 SYGVKD come from the germline V gene. Here the CDR3 reads CAISSASGGQETQYF. CDR3 DNA sequence: TGTGCCATCAGTTCGGCCTCCGGGGGGCAGGAGACCCAGTACTTC.

The table lists this clonotype with many counts. The chain has TRBV19 and TRBJ2-5; D not resolved. The germline V and J ends were trimmed by 10 bases and 4 bases, with 19 bases remaining between them. The CDR3 loop spans 14 amino acids. CDR1 LNHDA and CDR2 SQIVND come from the germline V gene (reference sequence). The CDR3 spells CATISARNGETQYF. The DNA of the CDR3 is TGTGCCACCATTTCAGCCCGGAATGGAGAGACCCAGTACTTC.

The chain carries TRBV19 and TRBJ2-2; tentative D call: TRBD1 (5 bases). The CDR3 is 16 amino acids. Germline V lookup: CDR1 LNHDA, CDR2 SQIVND (reference sequence). V was trimmed by 3 bases and J by 2 bases, leaving 13 bases between them. CDR3 sequence reads: CASSMQSQGNTGELFF. The CDR3 bases are TGTGCCAGTAGTATGCAATCCCAGGGAAACACCGGGGAGCTGTTTTTT.

This clonotype was seen repeatedly, ten times or more. J is TRBJ1-1 and V is TRBV6-1; possibly TRBD1 for D (5 bases). CDR1 and CDR2 from the germline V gene are MNHNS and SASEGT. This CDR3 has 15 amino acids. Trimming shortened V by 7 bases and J by 0 bases, and 15 bases separated the two germline ends. The CDR3 spells CASTRDGGMNTEAFF. Written as DNA, the CDR3 is TGTGCCAGCACCCGGGACGGAGGCATGAACACTGAAGCTTTCTTT.

This clonotype was counted ten times or more. The chain couples TRBV11-2 to TRBJ1-5; the D is unclear. V was shortened by 5 bases and J by 4 bases, with 21 bases between the two germline ends. The germline V gene has CDR1 SGHAT and CDR2 FQNNGV. The CDR3 sequence is 17 residues long. The CDR3, as DNA: TGTGCCAGCAGCCACGGACCCTTTGGCCTCCTTAATCAGCCCCAGCATTTT. Protein product: CASSHGPFGLLNQPQHF.

There are many counts of this clonotype. The gene calls are TRBV12-3 or TRBV12-4 and TRBJ1-5; 9 nucleotides match TRBD1. The CDR3 totals 18 residues. The J segment lost 4 bases and the V segment lost 2 bases, leaving 12 bases of the junction unmatched. DNA for the CDR3: TGTGCCAGCAGTTTATTATCTGGACAGGGGATGGGGAATCAGCCCCAGCATTTT. This sequence encodes CASSLLSGQGMGNQPQHF.

This clonotype showed up many times. This chain uses TRBV27 with TRBJ2-2, with a tentative D call TRBD2 (5 bases). This CDR3 spans 15 amino acids. Trimming cost V 8 bases and J 0 bases, with 13 bases left between them. Per the germline V gene, CDR1 is MNHEY and CDR2 is SMNVEV (reference sequence). This chain's CDR3 is CASQSFGANTGELFF. The CDR3 DNA reads as TGTGCCAGCCAATCCTTCGGGGCGAACACCGGGGAGCTGTTTTTT.

This clonotype was seen ten or more times. One end of the junction varies from germline; a read error may be responsible. The gene calls are TRBV4-1 and TRBJ1-1; no firm D call. From germline, CDR1 is MGHRA and CDR2 YSYEKL. The CDR3 spans 13 residues. This chain's CDR3 is CASRQGTSTEAFF. As DNA, the CDR3 is TGCGCCAGCAGGCAAGGAACTTCCACTGAAGCTTTCTTT.

This clonotype was detected ten times or more. The chain joins TRBV7-9 to TRBJ2-5; maybe TRBD1 (6 bases). The germline gives CDR1 SEHNR, CDR2 FQNEAQ (reference sequence). V gave up 8 bases and J gave up 4 bases, with 14 bases separating them. This CDR3 comprises 13 residues. In nucleotides, the CDR3 is TGTGCCAGCCTCGAGGGGGATGGAGAGACCCAGTACTTC. Its protein product is CASLEGDGETQYF.

The genes are TRBV7-8 and TRBJ1-6, with D uncertain. The CDR3 loop spans 13 amino acids. Germline V lookup: CDR1 SGHVS, CDR2 FQNEAQ. Trimming cost V 2 bases and J 8 bases, with 7 bases left between them. This CDR3 is CASSLLTDSPLHF. CDR3 DNA: TGTGCCAGCAGCTTATTAACCGATTCACCCCTCCACTTT.

Many counts were recorded for this clonotype. The rearrangement uses TRBV15 and TRBJ2-5; D might be TRBD1 or TRBD2, each matching 6 bases. Trimming shortened V by 2 bases and J by 2 bases, and 21 bases separated the two germline ends. In germline, CDR1 is LNHNV, CDR2 YYDKDF (reference sequence). The CDR3 is 18 residues long. Here the CDR3 reads CATSRREEGGLHQETQYF. CDR3 nucleotide sequence: TGTGCCACCAGCAGACGTGAAGAGGGGGGCCTTCATCAAGAGACCCAGTACTTC.

The rearrangement uses TRBV6-2 or TRBV6-3 and TRBJ2-7; 12 bases are shared with TRBD2. V was pared by 0 bases and J by 4 bases, with 4 bases of the junction left unmatched. CDR3 length: 16 residues. CDR1 MNHEY and CDR2 SVGEGT come from the germline V gene. The CDR3: CASSYSASGREYEQYF. The DNA of the CDR3 is TGTGCCAGCAGTTACTCCGCTAGCGGGAGGGAGTACGAGCAGTACTTC.

The chain is built from TRBV13 and TRBJ2-5; 8 bases fit TRBD2. Looked up from germline, CDR1 is PRHDT and CDR2 is FYEKMQ (reference sequence). After removal of 3 bases from V and 5 bases from J, the junction contained 8 bases not matched to a gene. The CDR3 is 15 residues long. For the CDR3, the DNA is TGTGCCAGCAGCTTGAACGGGGGGGCCTGGGAGACCCAGTACTTC. Protein sequence: CASSLNGGAWETQYF. The variable domain in full, completed from reference TRBV13 and TRBJ2-5, reads AAGVIQSPRHLIKEKRETATLKCYPIPRHDTVYWYQQGPGQDPQFLISFYEKMQSDKGSIPDRFSAQQFSDYHSELNMSSLELGDSALYFCASSLNGGAWETQYFGPGTRLLVL.

This clonotype was seen ten or more times. The chain joins TRBV27 to TRBJ2-2; no reliable D call. Germline values: CDR1 MNHEY, CDR2 SMNVEV (reference sequence). V was pared by 2 bases and J by 8 bases, with 12 bases between. The CDR3 is 14 residues long. CDR3 nucleotide sequence: TGTGCCAGCAGTTTACGGCCTGTGACTGGGGAGCTGTTTTTT. This encodes CASSLRPVTGELFF.

The V and J genes are TRBV12-3 or TRBV12-4 and TRBJ2-7; D gene ambiguous. V gave up 3 bases and J gave up 5 bases, with 17 bases separating them. CDR3 size: 15 residues. CDR3 protein: CASSFYGPEPHEQYF. Written as DNA, the CDR3 is TGTGCCAGCAGTTTCTACGGACCGGAGCCCCACGAGCAGTACTTC.

This clonotype was recorded at least ten times. CDR3 sequence reads: CASSFLPNTEAFF. The CDR3 DNA reads as TGTGCCAGCAGTTTTTTACCGAACACTGAAGCTTTCTTT. The rearrangement links TRBV12-3 or TRBV12-4 to TRBJ1-1; D unclear. CDR3 length: 13 amino acids. The V and J ends lost 3 bases and 1 base respectively, with 6 bases between them.

The table lists this clonotype with a few counts. V is TRBV2 and J is TRBJ2-4, with TRBD2 matching over 7 bases. The V gene end was trimmed by 4 bases and the J gene end by 7 bases; junction bases not matched to a gene: 10. The CDR3 is 15 residues long. Germline V gene data show CDR1 as SNHLY and CDR2 as FYNNEI. The CDR3 DNA reads TGTGCCAGCAGTGCGCGAGCGGGGTCGAGGAACATTCAGTACTTC. It translates to CASSARAGSRNIQYF.

In its sample, this clonotype was seen many times. The rearrangement uses TRBV7-9 and TRBJ1-1, with D possibly matching TRBD1 (5 bases). Trimming removed 11 bases from V and 4 bases from J, with 14 bases in between. Germline-derived CDR1 and CDR2 are SEHNR and FQNEAQ (reference sequence). The CDR3 is made up of 12 amino acids. Here the CDR3 DNA reads TGTGCCGGAGCAGGGTATTCCACTGAAGCTTTCTTT. This gives the protein CAGAGYSTEAFF.

This clonotype showed up many times. The V gene is TRBV2, the J gene TRBJ1-5; weak D call: TRBD1 (5 bases). CDR3 length equals 15 residues. The V gene's germline CDR1 is SNHLY and CDR2 FYNNEI. With 1 base removed from V and 7 bases from J, the gap between germline ends came to 14 bases. CDR3 DNA: TGTGCCAGCAGTGAAGAGGTAGGGGCGGGACAGCCCCAGCATTTT. Amino acids: CASSEEVGAGQPQHF.

This clonotype appeared a few times. The rearrangement joins TRBV18 to TRBJ2-5; no firm D call. Trimming cost V 6 bases and J 4 bases, with 12 bases left between them. CDR1 and CDR2 (germline): KGHSH, LQKENI. This CDR3 has 13 residues. The CDR3 reads CASSTPFLETQYF. Written as DNA, the CDR3 is TGTGCCAGCTCGACACCGTTTTTAGAGACCCAGTACTTC.

There are many counts of this clonotype. The chain joins TRBV12-3 or TRBV12-4 to TRBJ1-1; D unclear. The CDR3 sequence is 13 residues long. The V end was cut by 1 base, the J end by 5 bases, with 8 bases between. As DNA, the CDR3 is TGTGCCAGCAGTTTAGGAATAGGGACTGAAGCTTTCTTT. Protein product: CASSLGIGTEAFF.

This clonotype was detected many times. The chain links TRBV6-5 to TRBJ2-7; weak D call: TRBD1 (5 bases). CDR1 is MNHEY, CDR2 SVGAGI, per germline. Trimming removed 7 bases at V and 3 bases at J, with 13 bases between. The CDR3 extends over 13 amino acids. The chain's CDR3 is CASTSQEFYEQYF. The CDR3 nucleotides read TGTGCCAGCACTTCACAGGAGTTCTACGAGCAGTACTTC.

The chain is built from TRBV6-5 and TRBJ2-7; 8 bases map to TRBD2. The CDR3 is made up of 14 amino acids. Trimming took 6 bases from V and 2 from J; bases not matched to a gene: 6. The germline V gene has CDR1 MNHEY and CDR2 SVGAGI. In nucleotides, the CDR3 is TGTGCCAGCAGATTAGCGGGAACTGCCTACGAGCAGTACTTC. Translation: CASRLAGTAYEQYF.

The rearrangement uses TRBV15 and TRBJ2-5; D not certain. The germline V gene has CDR1 LNHNV and CDR2 YYDKDF (reference sequence). The CDR3 length is 18 residues. Trimming left V 0 bases short and J 0 bases short, with 17 bases between. CDR3 amino acids: CATSRDVWRSAYQETQYF. The DNA of the CDR3 is TGTGCCACCAGCAGAGATGTCTGGCGGTCGGCGTACCAAGAGACCCAGTACTTC.